This T cell receptor (beta chain) was identified during a study of cytomegalovirus exposure and HLA in healthy donors. Whole-study results and caveats: In a later analysis, productive TCRs from donors in an Asian-associated ancestry cluster reportedly carried fewer N-insertions than the cohort mean.

Germline CDR1 SGHAT, CDR2 FQNNGV. This CDR3 comprises 13 residues. V was trimmed by 8 bases and J by 4 bases, leaving 14 bases between them. The table lists this clone with a count of one. Its antigen remains unidentified. It was with 60 Vbeta and 13 Jbeta primers that the PCR ran. The repertoire was sequenced with immunoSEQ multiplex PCR; TCRdb's copy has only in-frame clones and lacks some. This table has about 150,000 clones, less than 90% appearing once. This chain joins TRBV11-2 and TRBJ1-2; D is undetermined. Sequencing was done on a sample of PBMCs. This receptor was identified in a woman aged 18-29 years in good health and CMV-seronegative. The CDR3 protein is CASGEALLYGYTF. In DNA form, the CDR3 reads TGTGCCAGCGGCGAGGCATTACTCTATGGCTACACCTTC. The whole variable domain, filled in from reference TRBV11-2 and TRBJ1-2, reads EAGVAQSPRYKIIEKRQSVAFWCNPISGHATLYWYQQILGQGPKLLIQFQNNGVVDDSQLPKDRFSAERLKGVDSTLKIQPAKLEDSAVYLCASGEALLYGYTFGSGTRLTVV.